This TCR beta chain was observed in a study of CD8+CD57+ T cells in acquired aplastic anemia listed by TCRdb under 2018. Background on the whole study: A mean of roughly 3.2 ug of DNA, ranging from roughly 0.18 to 30 ug, was extracted from sorted CD4+ and CD8+ cells. A CD8+CD57+ expansion meant a frequency higher than the mean frequency seen in healthy subjects. What the authors observed across the whole study: CD8+ Simpson's diversity did not differ significantly between patients and healthy controls (P=0.060). Some 30 CD8+ CDR3 sequences were shared between patients and controls but appeared highly expressed in patients and within their immunodominant clones.

Flow cytometry had shown CD8+CD57+ cell expansion in the patients selected for sequencing. Severe acquired aplastic anemia was diagnosed in all patients according to International Study of Aplastic Anemia and Agranulocytosis and Camitta criteria. At the time blood was sampled, none of the patients had received any therapy. In this study, sorted CD4+ and CD8+ T cells from the blood of healthy subjects and of severe aplastic anemia patients had their TCR repertoires deep-sequenced. Patients were enrolled under clinicaltrials.gov protocols 00001620, 01623167, 00001397, 00071045, 00081523 and 00961064 in the USA. Ficoll-Paque density gradient centrifugation was used to isolate peripheral blood mononuclear cells. Before DNA extraction, CD4+ and CD8+ T cells were sorted by FACS or by magnetic beads. At the junction V is shortened by 0 bases and J by 7 bases; bases outside the gene matches: 11. Its CDR3 holds 17 amino acids, cysteine through phenylalanine. Solely the CDR3 DNA is kept, with 51 bases framed from the first base.

Profiling of TCR beta VDJ combinations and CDR3 sequences used genomic DNA as the template. TCR repertoire sequencing was run on an Illumina HiSeq 2000. Per the authors' processing: Repertoires were assessed using TRBV/TRBJ rearrangement plots, CDR3 size and DJ length profiles, and Simpson's diversity index. The most abundant DNA sequence in the deep sequencing data was taken as the immunodominant clone. CDR3 amino acid sequences were checked for sharing across subjects and were also compared against the VDJdb database and published repertoires. TCRdb reworked the public reads: Q25 trimming with fastp, MiXCR clone assembly, productive beta chains retained. Here each entry gathers all rows of one CDR3 protein and keeps the most common genes and DNA. The authors' filters were not applied to this entry. The sample records 200,000 or so distinct CDR3 sequences, around 50% of which are singletons. The ten largest clones represent about 20% of the sample.

Regarding this clonotype: What antigen it recognizes has not been identified. Base qualities were left out, and no much larger clone turns up one base away.

The clonotype was recovered from a human donor with aplastic anemia. Sequenced: sorted CD4+, CD8+, or CD8+CD57+ T cells (not recorded which) from PBMCs. Here the chain combines TRBV12-3 or TRBV12-4 and TRBJ2-2; TRBD1 matches 7 bases in the middle. The CDR3 amino acid sequence is: CASSLAEDRSHSGELFF. In nucleotides, the sequence is TGTGCCAGCAGTTTAGCCGAGGACAGGAGCCATAGCGGGGAGCTGTTTTTT.